These 14 T cell receptor beta chains originate from one sample sequenced in a study of OX40 agonist ivuxolimab in advanced cancers. Generated by immunoSEQ multiplex PCR, the TCRdb table keeps only in-frame clones and is missing some. In the table there are 50,000 to 70,000 clones, roughly 85% of which are singletons. Sequences were derived from CD4+ or CD8+ T cells sorted from blood, sampled in a trial of the OX40 agonist ivuxolimab. All receptors derive from an adult with an advanced solid tumor such as melanoma, head and neck, liver or kidney cancer.

There are a few counts of this clone. The rearrangement uses TRBV5-1 and TRBJ2-3, with D uncertain. Germline V gene lookup returns CDR1 SGHRS and CDR2 YFSETQ. V lost 0 bases and J lost 0, with 8 bases in between. The CDR3 runs to 15 residues. The CDR3 DNA follows: TGCGCCAGCAGCTTGGCGGCAGAAAGCACAGATACGCAGTATTTT. Protein product: CASSLAAESTDTQYF. The whole variable domain, remainder taken from reference TRBV5-1 and TRBJ2-3, is KAGVTQTPRYLIKTRGQQVTLSCSPISGHRSVSWYQQTPGQGLQFLFEYFSETQRNKGNFPGRFSGRQFSNSRSEMNVSTLELGDSALYLCASSLAAESTDTQYFGPGTRLTVL.

The chain uses TRBV1 and TRBJ1-1; the table's TRBD1 call for D was not verified on the DNA. TRBV1 represents a pseudogene. This CDR3 comprises 15 residues. The CDR3 loop is CTSSHYRVLNTEAFF. The CDR3 DNA is TGCACCAGCAGCCATTACAGGGTTTTGAACACTGAAGCTTTCTTT.

The genes are TRBV7-2 and TRBJ1-5; no firm D call. This CDR3 region has 14 residues. Germline loops: CDR1 SGHTA, CDR2 FQGNSA. Trimming took 0 bases from V and 4 from J, leaving 7 bases between them. The CDR3 DNA follows: TGTGCCAGCAGCTTAGCGATAACAAATCAGCCCCAGCATTTT. Its translation is CASSLAITNQPQHF.

This clone turned up a few times. This sequence joins TRBV28 and TRBJ1-1; 7 nucleotides line up with TRBD1. Unmatched junction bases numbered 3, after V lost 5 bases and J lost 0 bases. Germline V gene lookup returns CDR1 MDHEN and CDR2 SYDVKM. The CDR3 is made up of 14 amino acids. The CDR3 reads CASSEQGMNTEAFF. CDR3 DNA sequence: TGTGCCAGCAGTGAACAGGGGATGAACACTGAAGCTTTCTTT.

The chain links TRBV10-3 to TRBJ2-1; D remains ambiguous. The germline CDR1 and CDR2 sequences are ENHRY and SYGVKD. This CDR3 region has 15 residues. Trimming cost V 6 bases and J 0 bases, with 12 bases left between them. CDR3 coding DNA: TGTGCCATCAGACCTTCTTTGAGCTCCTACAATGAGCAGTTCTTC. Translation gives CAIRPSLSSYNEQFF.

This clone occurred once. The chain combines TRBV6-1 with TRBJ1-1; D uncertain. Trimming stripped 5 bases from V and 3 bases from J, with 13 bases between. The CDR3 extends over 14 amino acids. The V gene's germline CDR1 is MNHNS and CDR2 SASEGT. The CDR3 loop is CASSTRREDTEAFF. For the CDR3, the DNA is TGTGCCAGCAGTACCCGGAGAGAAGACACTGAAGCTTTCTTT.

The chain recombines TRBV7-3 with TRBJ1-5; possibly TRBD1 for D (5 bases). The germline V gene encodes CDR1 SGHTA and CDR2 FQGTGA. The CDR3 sequence is 13 residues long. V was trimmed by 5 bases and J by 11 bases, leaving 16 bases between them. DNA of the CDR3: TGTGCCAGCAGCCCCGGGGCGGGGGGGACCCAGCATTTT. Residues: CASSPGAGGTQHF.

The chain employs TRBV5-1 and TRBJ2-3; a possible D gene is TRBD2 (6 bases). V lost 4 bases and J 0 bases, leaving 15 bases between the germline ends. Per the germline V gene, CDR1 is SGHRS and CDR2 is YFSETQ. CDR3 length: 16 amino acids. The CDR3 coding sequence is TGCGCCAGCAGCCTCGGGAGCGCGCTTAGCACAGATACGCAGTATTTT. Translation gives CASSLGSALSTDTQYF.

This clone has just a few counts. The CDR3 loop reads CAITSSGVSGNTIYF. The CDR3 DNA follows: TGTGCCATCACCTCATCAGGGGTCTCTGGAAACACCATATATTTT. V is TRBV10-3 and J is TRBJ1-3; a possible D gene is TRBD1 (6 bases). CDR1 and CDR2 (germline): ENHRY, SYGVKD. V lost 7 bases and J 0 bases, leaving 13 bases between the germline ends. This CDR3 is 15 amino acids long.

V gene TRBV12-5 combines with J gene TRBJ2-2; 7 bases are a match to TRBD1. Germline V gene lookup returns CDR1 LGHNT and CDR2 FRNRAP. V lost 1 base, J lost 1 base, and 0 bases stayed unmatched. The CDR3 is made up of 15 amino acids. DNA for the CDR3: TGTGCTAGTGGTTTGGGACAGGGGAACACCGGGGAGCTGTTTTTT. Its translation is CASGLGQGNTGELFF.

J is TRBJ2-7 and V is TRBV4-2, with D possibly TRBD2 on 5 matching bases. With 4 bases removed from V and 0 bases from J, the gap between germline ends came to 16 bases. Looked up from germline, CDR1 is LGHNA and CDR2 is YNFKEQ. The CDR3 runs 16 residues. CDR3 bases: TGTGCCAGCAGCCCTTCCCAGTCGGGGAGCTCCTACGAGCAGTACTTC. The encoded protein is CASSPSQSGSSYEQYF.

This clone came up a few times. The rearrangement joins TRBV5-8 to TRBJ1-5; D remains unclear. The V end was cut by 4 bases, the J end by 3 bases, with 5 bases between. The CDR3 covers 12 residues. Germline CDR1 SGHTS, CDR2 YDEGEE. The CDR3 here is CASSHFNQPQHF. The CDR3 nucleotides are TGTGCCAGCAGCCATTTCAATCAGCCCCAGCATTTT.

This chain links TRBV10-3 with TRBJ2-3; 9 bases match TRBD1. Germline assignment: CDR1 ENHRY and CDR2 SYGVKD. V was clipped by 4 bases and J by 9 bases; unmatched bases: 11. The CDR3 is made up of 15 amino acids. CDR3 nucleotides: TGTGCCATCAGTGCCGGACAGGGGCCGCATGGGACGCAGTATTTT. Translating gives CAISAGQGPHGTQYF.

Details on this clone: Other DNA sequences of this sample code for an identical CDR3. The rearrangement joins TRBV2 to TRBJ2-5, with D perhaps matching TRBD1 (5 bases). V was trimmed by 1 base and J by 5 bases, leaving 8 bases between them. The CDR3 spans 13 residues. Germline CDR1 reads SNHLY; CDR2 reads FYNNEI. The CDR3 DNA follows: TGTGCCAGCAGTGAAGAGGGGTGGGAGACCCAGTACTTC. This encodes CASSEEGWETQYF. The full variable domain, its missing parts supplied by reference TRBV2 and TRBJ2-5, is EPEVTQTPSHQVTQMGQEVILRCVPISNHLYFYWYRQILGQKVEFLVSFYNNEISEKSEIFDDQFSVERPDGSNFTLKIRSTKLEDSAMYFCASSEEGWETQYFGPGTRLLVL.